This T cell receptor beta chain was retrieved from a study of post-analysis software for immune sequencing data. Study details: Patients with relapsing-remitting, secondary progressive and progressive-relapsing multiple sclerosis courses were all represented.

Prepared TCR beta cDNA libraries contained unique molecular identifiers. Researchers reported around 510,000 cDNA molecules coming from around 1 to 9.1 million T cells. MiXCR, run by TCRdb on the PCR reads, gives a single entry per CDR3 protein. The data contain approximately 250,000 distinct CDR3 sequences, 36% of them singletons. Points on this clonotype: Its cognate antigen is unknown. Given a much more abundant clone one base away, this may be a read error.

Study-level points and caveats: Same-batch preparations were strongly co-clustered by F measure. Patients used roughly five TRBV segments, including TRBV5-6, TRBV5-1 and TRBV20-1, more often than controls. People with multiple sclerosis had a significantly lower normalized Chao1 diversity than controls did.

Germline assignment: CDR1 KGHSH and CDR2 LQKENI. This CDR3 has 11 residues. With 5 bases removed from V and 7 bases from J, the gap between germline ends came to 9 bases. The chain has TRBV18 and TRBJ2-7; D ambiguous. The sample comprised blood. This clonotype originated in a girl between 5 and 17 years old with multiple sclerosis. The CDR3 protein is CASSVIHEQYF. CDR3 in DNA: TGTGCCAGCTCAGTGATCCATGAGCAGTACTTC. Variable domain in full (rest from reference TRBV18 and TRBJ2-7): NAGVMQNPRHLVRRRGQEARLRCSPMKGHSHVYWYRQLPEEGLKFMVYLQKENIIDESGMPKERFSAEFPKEGPSILRIQQVVRGDSAAYFCASSVIHEQYFGPGTRLTVT.